The clone carrying this TCR beta chain was seen only a few times. Its antigen remains unidentified. The data are from a study of T-cell memory formation after mild COVID-19. Study overall: TCR clustering was largely donor specific.

From the 5' RACE reads, TCRdb called clonotypes with MiXCR, one entry per CDR3 protein. Here the sample spans 450,000 to 650,000 distinct CDR3 sequences, about 20% being singletons. V lost 3 bases and J lost 8, with 11 bases in between. The CDR3 spans 13 residues. The V gene's germline CDR1 is SNHLY and CDR2 FYNNEI. The study's findings and limits: There were some responding clones in pre-infection memory, which suggested that cross-reactive memory had joined.

Specimen: PBMCs or a T cell subset sorted from them (not recorded which). J is TRBJ2-4 and V is TRBV2, with unresolved D. The TCR comes from an adult woman who had mild COVID-19 (a few samples of this study predate the infection). Cell type and time point are not known. CDR3 nucleotide sequence: TGTGCCAGCAGTGATGACCAGAAGGACATTCAGTACTTC. It specifies CASSDDQKDIQYF. The variable domain in full, completed from reference TRBV2 and TRBJ2-4, reads EPEVTQTPSHQVTQMGQEVILRCVPISNHLYFYWYRQILGQKVEFLVSFYNNEISEKSEIFDDQFSVERPDGSNFTLKIRSTKLEDSAMYFCASSDDQKDIQYFGAGTRLSVL.